The present entry profiles one T cell receptor (beta chain) with its context. This clone's antigen is unknown. Qualities for individual bases were not recorded, and no much larger clone is one base off. The data derive from a study of T cell responses to AZD1222 COVID-19 vaccine (dated by TCRdb to about 2021). Context from the whole study: TCR sequencing was performed for over 230 trial participants, of whom approximately 200 were given two doses of AZD1222 and around 26 were given two doses of MenACWY control vaccine. Trial participants were enrolled into age subgroups of 18-55, 56-69 and 70-plus years, which contained approximately 150, 30 and 60 TCR-sequenced participants, respectively. Points the paper makes about the study in general: Nearly half of unique spike-specific TCRs reportedly recognized epitopes outside regions mutated in the B.1.351 and B.1.1.7 variants. Most participants were white British and females outnumbered males, and the authors suggested that clonal diversity may have been underestimated. The whole spike protein was spanned by vaccine-associated CD4 TCRs, and dominant responses were seen in regions 160-218 and 743-854. Because no day 14 peak-response samples were available, repertoires were characterized only after the peak T cell response. A significant rise in spike-specific TCR breadth and depth was observed after two AZD1222 doses relative to day 0 and relative to MenACWY recipients. The 56-69-year group was small, and its depth increase did not reach significance, likely because of low power. Only five or six AZD1222 recipients were SARS-CoV-2 seropositive at baseline, limiting conclusions about previously exposed vaccinees.

V loses 5 bases, J loses 6 bases, and the germline ends lie 13 bases apart. Via the germline V gene (reference sequence), CDR1 is SEHNR and CDR2 FQNEAQ. There are 14 amino acids in the CDR3, from cysteine to phenylalanine inclusive. Only the CDR3 portion is preserved as DNA: 42 bases, with reading frame beginning at the first base. The CDR3 regions of human TCRbeta chains were analyzed by immunosequencing. In the original analysis: TCRs in the repertoires were compared against a reference library of SARS-CoV-2-specific TCRs that had been generated with the MIRA antigen-specificity platform. Breadth was defined as the fraction of unique TCRs that were SARS-CoV-2-associated. Depth was defined as the fraction of total T cells that were SARS-CoV-2-associated. Each spike-specific TCR was assigned to its reactive spike region and to a CD4 or CD8 class using the MIRA data. Log10-transformed breadth and depth values were compared by one-way ANOVA with Sidak's multiple comparisons tests. The table was pulled from immuneACCESS by TCRdb, which kept in-frame rearrangements only. Such tables lose some clones; where checked, under half of the loss comes from unresolved V genes, and the rest has no known cause. V and J calls and clone size are as listed in that table; D and trimming were resolved from the DNA. Here the sample has under 70,000 clones; 79% occur a single time. The ten most abundant clones make up approximately 23% of the sample.

According to the study, the label for this sample's time point signals: baseline before first vaccination. The sample's treatment or condition label is to be understood as: meningococcal conjugate vaccine given as trial control. Samples from vaccinated people were obtained from the UK trials COV001 and COV002, which included a single-blind randomized controlled phase 2/3 trial of AZD1222 (ChAdOx1 nCoV-19) in healthy adults. For TCRbeta chain sequencing, PBMC samples from trial participants were taken at day 0 and at day 28 after the second dose. The chain is assembled from TRBV7-9 and TRBJ1-4, with the D gene call left open. This receptor was taken from an adult in good health. Sequences were derived from peripheral blood, sampled on day 0 of MenACWY control vaccination. The nucleotides read TGTGCCAGCAGCCAAGGGCAGTCCTATGAAAAACTGTTTTTT. Translated, this is CASSQGQSYEKLFF.